This T cell receptor (beta chain) was captured in a study of CXCR3-negative and CXCR3-positive naive CD8 T cells. Study results and caveats: TRB CDR3s of CXCR3-positive naive cells were more hydrophobic than those of CXCR3-negative naive cells.

As for this clonotype: Its antigen is not known.

Germline CDR1 and CDR2: MNHNY and SVGAGI (reference sequence). The CDR3 is 13 residues long. Via 5' RACE with UMI labels, TRB cDNA libraries were prepared. TCRdb re-called the 5' RACE reads; every CDR3 protein appears as one record, without DNA. Here the sample table reports over 70,000 distinct CDR3 sequences. This chain joins TRBV6-6 and TRBJ1-5; the D call from TCRdb, TRBD1, cannot be confirmed without DNA. Sequenced sample: naive CXCR3+ CD8+ T cells from blood. The subset denotes: CD45RO-CCR7+CD27+CD95- naive CD8+ T cells expressing CXCR3 (TNR3+). This TCR was sampled from a human donor in good health. Some clones in this sample may be carry-over from other donors' samples. The CDR3 sequence: CATWDTGDQPQHF.